The 14 T cell receptor beta chains below come from one sample, sequenced in a study of blood T cell repertoires in COVID-19. Method: immunoSEQ multiplex PCR; TCRdb's copy keeps in-frame clones and lacks some. The repertoire holds over 350,000 clones, with just over 85% as singletons. Material for sequencing was peripheral blood. The receptor set was obtained from a woman younger than 45 with active or convalescent COVID-19.

The rearrangement uses TRBV9 and TRBJ2-1; possibly TRBD2 for D (6 bases). The CDR3 sequence is 15 residues long. The V end was cut by 3 bases, the J end by 2 bases, with 12 bases between. CDR1 is SGDLS and CDR2 is YYNGEE in the germline V gene. Written as DNA, the CDR3 is TGTGCCAGCAGCGCGGAGGAGGGCCCCTACAATGAGCAGTTCTTC. Translating it yields CASSAEEGPYNEQFF. Full variable domain (missing parts from reference TRBV9 and TRBJ2-1): DSGVTQTPKHLITATGQRVTLRCSPRSGDLSVYWYQQSLDQGLQFLIQYYNGEERAKGNILERFSAQQFPDLHSELNLSSLELGDSALYFCASSAEEGPYNEQFFGPGTRLTVL.

V usage is TRBV19 and J usage is TRBJ1-5; 8 positions match TRBD1. Germline V lookup: CDR1 LNHDA, CDR2 SQIVND (reference sequence). The CDR3 contains 17 residues. Trimming removed 3 bases from V and 6 bases from J; junction bases left unmatched: 13. The CDR3 DNA reads TGTGCCAGTAGTATCCGGGCCCCGACAGGGGTGGGTCAGCCCCAGCATTTT. This translates into CASSIRAPTGVGQPQHF. Based on the CDR3 plus reference TRBV19 and TRBJ1-5, the full variable domain is DGGITQSPKYLFRKEGQNVTLSCEQNLNHDAMYWYRQDPGQGLRLIYYSQIVNDFQKGDIAEGYSVSREKKESFPLTVTSAQKNPTAFYLCASSIRAPTGVGQPQHFGDGTRLSIL.

The chain couples TRBV10-2 to TRBJ2-4; TRBD1 is a possible D gene (5 bases). Deletions cut 5 bases from V and 3 bases from J, with 8 bases between. The CDR3 is made up of 13 amino acids. Germline V gene data show CDR1 as WSHSY and CDR2 as SAAADI. The DNA for the CDR3 is TGCGCCAGCAGTCAGGGTATCAAAAACATTCAGTACTTC. Amino acid sequence: CASSQGIKNIQYF.

The chain is built from TRBV29-1 and TRBJ2-3; 10 bases fit TRBD2. The CDR3 extends over 15 amino acids. J gave up 5 bases and V 4 bases, and 9 bases lay outside the gene matches. Germline lookup yields CDR1 SQVTM and CDR2 ANQGSEA. Here the CDR3 reads CSVALAGVGLDTQYF. The CDR3 region has the DNA TGCAGCGTTGCTCTAGCGGGAGTTGGGTTAGATACGCAGTATTTT.

The chain uses TRBV4-1 and TRBJ2-1; 15 bases align to TRBD2. V shed 0 bases and J 9 bases; nucleotides not matched to a gene: 3. Germline CDR1 MGHRA, CDR2 YSYEKL. The CDR3 spans 16 residues. For the CDR3, the DNA is TGCGCCAGCAGCCAAGAAGGACTAGCGGGAGGGCCTGAGCAGTTCTTC. Translation: CASSQEGLAGGPEQFF.

J is TRBJ1-2 and V is TRBV7-2, with TRBD1 matching over 8 bases. The CDR3 contains 18 residues. In germline, CDR1 is SGHTA, CDR2 FQGNSA. After removal of 4 bases from V and 0 bases from J, the junction contained 13 bases not matched to a gene. The CDR3 spells CASSSRSGTGRANYGYTF. The CDR3, as DNA: TGTGCCAGCAGCTCCCGATCCGGGACAGGCAGAGCTAACTATGGCTACACCTTC.

This rearrangement joins TRBV12-3 or TRBV12-4 to TRBJ1-5; 7 bases fit TRBD1. V lost 4 bases to trimming and J lost 9 bases; unmatched junction nucleotides: 6. The CDR3 extends over 13 amino acids. The CDR3 region has the DNA TGTGCCAGCAGTTCGGGACAGTCACGGCCCCAGCATTTT. Its translation: CASSSGQSRPQHF.

The J gene is TRBJ2-5, the V gene TRBV3-1 (or the pseudogene TRBV3-2); 8 nucleotides align to TRBD2. There are 14 residues in the CDR3. V shed 4 bases, J shed 4 bases, and the junction held 5 bases outside the gene matches. Per germline, CDR1 LGHDT and CDR2 YNNKEL (reference sequence). In DNA, the CDR3 is TGTGCCAGCAGCCTCGGGGGGGGCCGAGAGACCCAGTACTTC. Protein sequence: CASSLGGGRETQYF.

The V call is TRBV11-3, the J call TRBJ2-3; D gene ambiguous. Per the germline V gene, CDR1 is SGHNT and CDR2 is YENEEA. V was cut by 3 bases and J by 6 bases, with 13 bases left in between. The CDR3 is made up of 14 amino acids. CDR3 amino acids: CASSLSGLPDTQYF. DNA for the CDR3: TGTGCCAGCAGCTTGTCCGGTTTGCCTGATACGCAGTATTTT.

The chain employs TRBV2 and TRBJ1-5, with 8 bases lining up with TRBD1. The CDR3 runs to 19 residues. Germline CDR1 SNHLY, CDR2 FYNNEI. V was clipped by 8 bases and J by 0 bases; unmatched bases: 18. This chain's CDR3 is CASGAGTGLFGYSNQPQHF. In DNA form, the CDR3 reads TGTGCCAGCGGGGCCGGGACAGGTTTATTTGGGTATAGCAATCAGCCCCAGCATTTT. The full variable domain, in which reference TRBV2 and TRBJ1-5 provide the parts outside the CDR3, is EPEVTQTPSHQVTQMGQEVILRCVPISNHLYFYWYRQILGQKVEFLVSFYNNEISEKSEIFDDQFSVERPDGSNFTLKIRSTKLEDSAMYFCASGAGTGLFGYSNQPQHFGDGTRLSIL.

The rearrangement links TRBV18 to TRBJ2-7; D may be TRBD1 (6 bases). V dropped 3 bases and J dropped 2 bases, with 14 bases sitting between them. The CDR3 is 15 residues long. Germline V lookup: CDR1 KGHSH, CDR2 LQKENI. CDR3 amino acids: CASSPLAGTPYEQYF. The DNA of the CDR3 is TGTGCCAGCTCACCGCTTGCCGGGACACCCTACGAGCAGTACTTC.

V gene TRBV3-1 (or the pseudogene TRBV3-2) combines with J gene TRBJ2-7; 11 bases agree with TRBD2. CDR1 LGHDT and CDR2 YNNKEL come from the germline V gene (reference sequence). There are 16 residues in the CDR3. V lost 2 bases, J lost 7 bases, and 10 bases stayed unmatched. The CDR3 nucleotides read TGTGCCAGCAGCCAACAGGGACTAGCGGCCGTGGGTGAGCAGTACTTC. Its translation is CASSQQGLAAVGEQYF.

The rearrangement joins TRBV4-1 to TRBJ2-7; tentatively, D is TRBD1 (6 bases). The CDR3 is 15 amino acids. V gave up 1 base and J gave up 2 bases, with 12 bases separating them. Germline V gene lookup returns CDR1 MGHRA and CDR2 YSYEKL. The CDR3 DNA sequence: TGCGCCAGCAGCCAAGCCGCCCAGGGGACCTACGAGCAGTACTTC. It is translated as CASSQAAQGTYEQYF.

This clone was observed a single time. This chain connects TRBV5-1 to TRBJ2-7, with a possible D match to TRBD2 (6 bases). Trimming took 4 bases from V and 0 from J, leaving 11 bases between them. Germline CDR1 SGHRS, CDR2 YFSETQ. This CDR3 spans 14 amino acids. CDR3 in DNA: TGCGCCAGCAGCCCCGGGGGTTCCTCCTACGAGCAGTACTTC. Translation gives CASSPGGSSYEQYF.